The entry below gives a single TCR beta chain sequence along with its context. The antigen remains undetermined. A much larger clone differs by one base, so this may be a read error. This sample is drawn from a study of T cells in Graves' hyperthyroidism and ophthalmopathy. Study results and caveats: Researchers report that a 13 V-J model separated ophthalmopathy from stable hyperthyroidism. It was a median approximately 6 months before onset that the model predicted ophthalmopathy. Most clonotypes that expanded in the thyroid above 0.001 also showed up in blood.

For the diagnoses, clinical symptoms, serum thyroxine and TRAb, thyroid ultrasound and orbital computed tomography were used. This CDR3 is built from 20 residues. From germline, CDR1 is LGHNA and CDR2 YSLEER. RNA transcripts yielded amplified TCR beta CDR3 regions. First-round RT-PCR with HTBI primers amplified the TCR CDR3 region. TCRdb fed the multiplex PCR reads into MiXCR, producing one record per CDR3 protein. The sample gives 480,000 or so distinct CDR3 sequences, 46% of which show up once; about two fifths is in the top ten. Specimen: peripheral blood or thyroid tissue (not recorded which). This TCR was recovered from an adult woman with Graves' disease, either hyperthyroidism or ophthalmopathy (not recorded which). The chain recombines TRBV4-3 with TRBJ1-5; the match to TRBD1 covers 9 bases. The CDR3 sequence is CASSQGQGPYRLRYNRPQHF. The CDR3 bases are TGCGCCAGCAGCCAGGGACAGGGTCCGTATCGTCTCCGATACAATCGGCCCCAGCATTTT.